What follows are 32 T cell receptor beta chains derived from one specimen sequenced in a study of cytomegalovirus exposure and HLA in healthy donors. PCR involved 60 Vbeta and 13 Jbeta primers. Profiled with immunoSEQ multiplex PCR; TCRdb holds only in-frame clones, not every one. The repertoire holds under 200,000 clones, with around 84% as singletons. Specimen: PBMCs. The receptors were sampled from a woman between 40 and 55 years old in good health and CMV-seronegative.

This rearrangement joins TRBV7-8 to TRBJ1-5, with D perhaps TRBD1 (6 bases). Trimming cost V 2 bases and J 2 bases, with 13 bases left between them. Germline loops: CDR1 SGHVS, CDR2 FQNEAQ. This CDR3 contains 16 residues. The DNA of the CDR3 is TGTGCCAGCAGCTTATGGCCAGGGGTAGGCAATCAGCCCCAGCATTTT. Protein: CASSLWPGVGNQPQHF.

The chain links TRBV5-8 to TRBJ1-2; the D is unclear. There are 12 residues in the CDR3. V was cut by 4 bases and J by 6 bases, with 10 bases left in between. The V gene's germline CDR1 is SGHTS and CDR2 YDEGEE. CDR3 loop: CASSVRLHGYTF. The CDR3, as DNA: TGTGCCAGCAGCGTGCGACTCCATGGCTACACCTTC.

The chain has TRBV19 and TRBJ2-5, with a possible D match to TRBD2 (5 bases). The J call may be faulty, since TRBJ2-7 better matches the DNA end. The CDR3 is 13 amino acids. Germline V gene sequence: CDR1 LNHDA, CDR2 SQIVND (reference sequence). In DNA form, the CDR3 reads TGTGCCAGTAGTCAGACGAGGGTCGACGAGCAGTACTTC. Its protein product is CASSQTRVDEQYF.

This clone showed up just a few times. This rearrangement joins TRBV7-7 to TRBJ2-5, with TRBD2 matching over 12 bases. Germline values: CDR1 SSHAT, CDR2 FNYEAQ (reference sequence). The CDR3 is 16 amino acids. Unmatched junction bases numbered 6, after V lost 2 bases and J lost 5 bases. CDR3 nucleotides: TGTGCCAGCAGCTTAATGCGGACTAGCGGGGCGGAGACCCAGTACTTC. This translates into CASSLMRTSGAETQYF.

J is TRBJ2-3 and V is TRBV15, with 11 positions matching TRBD1. V lost 0 bases and J lost 5; bases outside the gene matches: 1. The germline V gene encodes CDR1 LNHNV and CDR2 YYDKDF (reference sequence). The CDR3 is 15 amino acids. The CDR3 loop reads CATSRDGTGGDTQYF. The CDR3 DNA follows: TGTGCCACCAGCAGAGACGGGACAGGGGGAGATACGCAGTATTTT.

V usage is TRBV11-2 and J usage is TRBJ2-6, with TRBD1 as a possible D gene (6 bases). V was clipped by 5 bases and J by 0 bases, with 8 bases between them. The length of the CDR3 is 15 residues. Germline CDR1 and CDR2: SGHAT and FQNNGV. The chain's CDR3 is CASSAGASGANVLTF. CDR3 coding DNA: TGTGCCAGCAGCGCAGGGGCCTCTGGGGCCAACGTCCTGACTTTC.

The chain has TRBV11-2 and TRBJ2-7; TRBD2 is a possible D gene (6 bases). The CDR3 is 15 amino acids. The germline gives CDR1 SGHAT, CDR2 FQNNGV. Deletions cut 5 bases from V and 1 base from J, with 15 bases between. CDR3 in DNA: TGTGCCAGCAGCGCACGGGACTTCCATTCCTACGAGCAGTACTTC. The encoded protein is CASSARDFHSYEQYF.

This rearrangement joins TRBV4-1 to TRBJ2-5; 9 bases are a match to TRBD1. The J call may be mistaken, given a closer DNA end match to TRBJ2-7. This CDR3 contains 16 residues. The germline V gene has CDR1 MGHRA and CDR2 YSYEKL. CDR3 DNA sequence: TGCGCCAGCAGCCAGGGACCGGGACAGGGTACCTACGAGCAGTACTTC. Its translation: CASSQGPGQGTYEQYF.

J is TRBJ2-5 and V is TRBV15, with 7 nucleotides matching TRBD1. Trimming cost V 7 bases and J 1 base; bases outside gene matches: 6. CDR3 length: 14 residues. In germline, CDR1 is LNHNV, CDR2 YYDKDF (reference sequence). CDR3 loop: CATNNRDSQETQYF. The CDR3 region has the DNA TGTGCCACCAACAATAGGGACAGCCAAGAGACCCAGTACTTC. Supplemented by reference TRBV15 and TRBJ2-5, the full variable domain reads DAMVIQNPRYQVTQFGKPVTLSCSQTLNHNVMYWYQQKSSQAPKLLFHYYDKDFNNEADTPDNFQSRRPNTSFCFLDIRSPGLGDTAMYLCATNNRDSQETQYFGPGTRLLVL.

The chain recombines TRBV7-9 with TRBJ1-2; D uncertain. The CDR3 totals 17 residues. Germline CDR1 reads SEHNR; CDR2 reads FQNEAQ (reference sequence). Trimming pared 1 base from V and 1 base from J, leaving 16 bases between. The CDR3 sequence is CASSLGPLAVNNYGYTF. In DNA form, the CDR3 reads TGTGCCAGCAGCTTAGGCCCCTTGGCAGTCAATAACTATGGCTACACCTTC. The whole variable domain, remainder taken from reference TRBV7-9 and TRBJ1-2, is DTGVSQNPRHKITKRGQNVTFRCDPISEHNRLYWYRQTLGQGPEFLTYFQNEAQLEKSRLLSDRFSAERPKGSFSTLEIQRTEQGDSAMYLCASSLGPLAVNNYGYTFGSGTRLTVV.

The sample holds a few counts of this clone. In nucleotides, the CDR3 is TGTGCCAGCAGCCAAGATAGGTGGCAGGGGAACACTGAAGCTTTCTTT. Translated, it gives CASSQDRWQGNTEAFF. The genes are TRBV14 and TRBJ1-1, with D tentatively TRBD1 (5 bases). The CDR3 is 16 amino acids. The V end lost 0 bases, the J end lost 1 base, and 12 bases lay between the germline ends. CDR1 is SGHDN, CDR2 FVKESK, per germline.

CDR3 in DNA: TGCGCCAGCAGCTCGGACAGGGCTTCCTACGAGCAGTACTTC. Translating it yields CASSSDRASYEQYF. This rearrangement joins TRBV5-1 to TRBJ2-5; 8 bases align to TRBD1. Matching the DNA end better, TRBJ2-7 makes the J call doubtful. The CDR3 is made up of 14 amino acids. The germline gives CDR1 SGHRS, CDR2 YFSETQ.

The chain employs TRBV25-1 and TRBJ2-7, with 8 bases aligning to TRBD1. V lost 1 base, J lost 4 bases, and 3 bases stayed unmatched. Germline V gives CDR1 MGHDK, CDR2 SYGVNS. The CDR3 runs 14 residues. CDR3 loop: CASSEWQGAYEQYF. For the CDR3, the DNA is TGTGCCAGCAGTGAATGGCAGGGGGCGTACGAGCAGTACTTC.

This clone has just a few counts. J is TRBJ1-1 and V is TRBV7-2, with no clear D. V was trimmed by 5 bases and J by 2 bases, leaving 9 bases between them. This CDR3 contains 13 residues. Germline values: CDR1 SGHTA, CDR2 FQGNSA. CDR3: CASSPQLNTEAFF. CDR3 DNA: TGTGCCAGCAGCCCGCAACTAAACACTGAAGCTTTCTTT.

This clone was seen only a few times. V usage is TRBV5-1 and J usage is TRBJ2-1, with a weak D call TRBD2 (5 bases). The germline V gene has CDR1 SGHRS and CDR2 YFSETQ. The CDR3 runs to 14 residues. V gave up 2 bases and J gave up 4 bases, with 10 bases separating them. In DNA form, the CDR3 reads TGCGCCAGCAGCTTTTCCAGCGGTTACAATGAGCAGTTCTTC. Residues: CASSFSSGYNEQFF.

J is TRBJ1-2 and V is TRBV5-5; D gene unclear. V was clipped by 0 bases and J by 3 bases, with 12 bases between them. The CDR3 is 15 residues long. CDR1 is SGHKS, CDR2 YYEKEE, per germline (reference sequence). CDR3 residues: CASSLGMRVDYGYTF. The CDR3 DNA reads TGTGCCAGCAGCTTGGGAATGCGGGTAGACTATGGCTACACCTTC.

This clone appeared once. This sequence joins TRBV10-2 and TRBJ2-2; TRBD1 matches at 10 bases. Per the germline V gene, CDR1 is WSHSY and CDR2 is SAAADI. With 2 bases clipped from V and 3 bases from J, the junction kept 9 bases outside the gene matches. The CDR3 sequence is 18 residues long. The CDR3 DNA reads as TGCGCCAGCAGTGAGACGGGACAGGGGTGGTCGGACACCGGGGAGCTGTTTTTT. Translation: CASSETGQGWSDTGELFF.

This chain connects TRBV7-8 to TRBJ1-1, with D uncertain. V was cut by 1 base and J by 1 base, with 16 bases left in between. CDR3 length equals 17 residues. Germline assignment: CDR1 SGHVS and CDR2 FQNEAQ. DNA of the CDR3: TGTGCCAGCAGCTTAGGGTCTCGATTTGGGCGGAACACTGAAGCTTTCTTT. This encodes CASSLGSRFGRNTEAFF.

The CDR3 loop is CASSLAFPSNEQFF. DNA for the CDR3: TGTGCCAGCAGCTTGGCCTTTCCCAGCAATGAGCAGTTCTTC. The chain links TRBV5-6 to TRBJ2-1; D gene unclear. Germline V gene sequence: CDR1 SGHDT, CDR2 YYEEEE. The CDR3 has 14 amino acids. Trimming left V 0 bases short and J 6 bases short, with 10 bases between.

V and J are TRBV28 and TRBJ2-7; 9 bases are a match to TRBD1. V was pared by 6 bases and J by 5 bases, with 20 bases of the junction left unmatched. From germline, CDR1 is MDHEN and CDR2 SYDVKM. The CDR3 sequence is 18 residues long. CDR3 loop: CASSLDRGGALLADEQYF. The DNA of the CDR3 is TGTGCCAGCAGCCTCGACAGGGGGGGGGCGCTACTCGCTGACGAGCAGTACTTC. The variable domain in full, with the rest retrieved from reference TRBV28 and TRBJ2-7, is DVKVTQSSRYLVKRTGEKVFLECVQDMDHENMFWYRQDPGLGLRLIYFSYDVKMKEKGDIPEGYSVSREKKERFSLILESASTNQTSMYLCASSLDRGGALLADEQYFGPGTRLTVT.

V and J are TRBV6-6 and TRBJ1-3, with D uncertain. The CDR3 totals 15 residues. Trimming cost V 6 bases and J 0 bases, with 12 bases left between them. CDR1 and CDR2 (germline): MNHNY, SVGAGI (reference sequence). For the CDR3, the DNA is TGTGCCAGCAGAGAGAGCACTAACTCTGGAAACACCATATATTTT. Translating it yields CASRESTNSGNTIYF.

In regard to this clone: Other DNA sequences in this sample translate to the same CDR3. The chain carries TRBV6-1 and TRBJ1-4; D gene unclear. CDR1 is MNHNS, CDR2 SASEGT, per germline. The V and J ends lost 3 bases and 7 bases respectively, with 6 bases between them. The CDR3 is made up of 12 amino acids. The CDR3 spells CASSDWPEKLFF. The CDR3 DNA reads TGTGCCAGCAGTGATTGGCCTGAAAAACTGTTTTTT.

CDR3 in DNA: TGTGCCAGCAGTACTCGTCCCGGGACTAGTGCAGATACGCAGTATTTT. The encoded protein is CASSTRPGTSADTQYF. This chain uses TRBV27 with TRBJ2-3; TRBD2 matches at 8 bases. The V gene end was trimmed by 5 bases and the J gene end by 4 bases; junction bases not matched to a gene: 11. Looked up from germline, CDR1 is MNHEY and CDR2 is SMNVEV (reference sequence). The CDR3 spans 16 residues.

The rearrangement uses TRBV7-6 and TRBJ2-7; TRBD2 might be the D (6 bases). This CDR3 comprises 17 residues. Germline V gene lookup returns CDR1 SGHVS and CDR2 FNYEAQ. Between the trimmed V and J ends, which lost 2 bases and 0 bases, there was a span of 17 bases. The CDR3 DNA reads as TGTGCCAGCAGCTTATCGGCGGCGGGGACCGTCTCCTACGAGCAGTACTTC. This translates into CASSLSAAGTVSYEQYF. Variable domain in full (rest from reference TRBV7-6 and TRBJ2-7): GAGVSQSPRYKVTKRGQDVALRCDPISGHVSLYWYRQALGQGPEFLTYFNYEAQQDKSGLPNDRFSAERPEGSISTLTIQRTEQRDSAMYRCASSLSAAGTVSYEQYFGPGTRLTVT.

The chain uses TRBV7-9 and TRBJ2-3, with D perhaps matching TRBD1 (7 bases). V lost 5 bases and J lost 3, with 24 bases in between. The CDR3 runs to 18 residues. Germline CDR1 and CDR2: SEHNR and FQNEAQ (reference sequence). CDR3 region: CASSPRKPQGRGTDTQYF. In DNA form, the CDR3 reads TGTGCCAGCAGCCCACGCAAACCACAGGGGCGGGGAACAGATACGCAGTATTTT.

The rearrangement links TRBV6-1 to TRBJ1-2; TRBD1 aligns across 7 bases. CDR1 is MNHNS, CDR2 SASEGT, per germline. The CDR3 contains 15 residues. Losses at the gene ends were 1 base for V and 3 bases for J; bases not matched to a gene: 5. CDR3 bases: TGTGCCAGCAGTGAAGGAGGACAGGCCTACTATGGCTACACCTTC. The encoded protein is CASSEGGQAYYGYTF.

This clone was observed once. This chain uses TRBV4-1 with TRBJ1-6; TRBD1 might be the D (5 bases). Per germline, CDR1 MGHRA and CDR2 YSYEKL. This CDR3 spans 15 amino acids. V was pared by 0 bases and J by 4 bases, with 7 bases between. CDR3 nucleotides: TGCGCCAGCAGCCAAGATGACAGATATAATTCACCCCTCCACTTT. Its translation is CASSQDDRYNSPLHF.

Of note for this clone: The junction does not match germline at one end; this may be a read error. The rearrangement joins TRBV14 to TRBJ1-5; no clear D. There are 14 residues in the CDR3. Germline V gives CDR1 SGHDN, CDR2 FVKESK. This chain's CDR3 is CASSQEWNARPLDF. CDR3 DNA sequence: TGTGCCAGCAGCCAAGAATGGAATGCCAGGCCTTTGGATTTT. The full variable domain, completed using reference TRBV14 and TRBJ1-5, is EAGVTQFPSHSVIEKGQTVTLRCDPISGHDNLYWYRRVMGKEIKFLLHFVKESKQDESGMPNNRFLAERTGGTYSTLKVQPAELEDSGVYFCASSQEWNARPLDFGDGTRLSIL.

The CDR3 nucleotides are TGTGCCACGCAGGGAATAGCCTACGAGCAGTACTTC. Protein sequence: CATQGIAYEQYF. The V and J genes are TRBV2 and TRBJ2-7, with D tentatively TRBD1 (5 bases). The germline V gene encodes CDR1 SNHLY and CDR2 FYNNEI. Trimming removed 10 bases at V and 2 bases at J, with 12 bases between. CDR3 length: 12 amino acids.

A remark on this clone: A read error may produce the germline difference seen at one junction end. The gene calls are TRBV7-9 and TRBJ2-1; 10 bases match TRBD2. The germline V gene has CDR1 SEHNR and CDR2 FQNEAQ (reference sequence). The CDR3 is 16 residues long. DNA for the CDR3: TGTTCCAGCAGCTCGGATGGACTAGCGGCAAACAATGAGCAGTTCTTC. It is translated as CSSSSDGLAANNEQFF.

CDR3 bases: TGTGCCAGCCACATCCGGGCAGCGGCGGGTCGCGAGCAGTACTTC. Its translation is CASHIRAAAGREQYF. The chain links TRBV5-8 to TRBJ2-7; tentatively, D is TRBD2 (5 bases). CDR3 length: 15 residues. Trimming left V 7 bases short and J 6 bases short, with 23 bases between. Germline V lookup: CDR1 SGHTS, CDR2 YDEGEE.

This clone was observed a single time. V is TRBV6-1 and J is TRBJ1-5; 7 positions agree with TRBD1. Germline CDR1 reads MNHNS; CDR2 reads SASEGT. The J segment lost 1 base and the V segment lost 2 bases, leaving 2 bases of the junction unmatched. The CDR3 extends over 15 amino acids. The CDR3 here is CASSEQGQSNQPQHF. CDR3 DNA: TGTGCCAGCAGTGAACAGGGACAGAGCAATCAGCCCCAGCATTTT.